These T cell receptor beta chains were read from a single sample in a study of blood T cell repertoires in COVID-19. Assay: immunoSEQ multiplex PCR; the TCRdb copy retains only in-frame clones and omits some. The sample has approximately 170,000 clones, nearly 90% seen once; the top ten hold roughly 2%. Sequenced sample: peripheral blood. The receptors were sampled from a man aged 18 to 30 who had recovered from COVID-19. CDR3s include the opening cysteine and the closing phenylalanine or tryptophan. A D gene is named only where the DNA matches it firmly. Clone size appears in some rows only: once, few, many, or a class for an expanded clone.

d_call j_call clone_size v_call cdr3_nt cdr3_aa
- TRBJ1-1 few TRBV11-2 TGTGCCAGCAGCTTTCGACAGGAAGCTTTCTTT CASSFRQEAFF
- TRBJ1-1 - TRBV30 TGTGCCTGGAGTGGTTGGGGGCAAACAGAAGCTTTCTTT CAWSGWGQTEAFF
TRBD2 TRBJ2-7 - TRBV11-2 TGTGCCAGCAGTCTCTCCAGCGGGATAACCTACGAGCAGTACTTC CASSLSSGITYEQYF
TRBD1 TRBJ2-7 - TRBV28 TGTGCCAGCAGTTCCCCGGGACAGGGACTCTCCTACGAGCAGTACTTC CASSSPGQGLSYEQYF
- TRBJ1-1 - TRBV3-1/TRBV3-2 TGTGCCAGCAGCCTAGACAGCGTGAACACTGAAGCTTTCTTT CASSLDSVNTEAFF
TRBD2 TRBJ2-3 - TRBV27 TGTGCCAGCAGTTTATCGACCCGGGGGGACCCCCTTAGAGATACGCAGTATTTT CASSLSTRGDPLRDTQYF
- TRBJ2-7 - TRBV19 TGTGCCAGTAGTAAGTCCAGGGGCCTCTCCTACGAGCAGTACTTC CASSKSRGLSYEQYF
- TRBJ1-1 - TRBV4-1 TGCGCCAGCAGCCAAGATGAGGACATGAACACTGAAGCTTTCTTT CASSQDEDMNTEAFF
- TRBJ1-5 - TRBV4-1 TGCGCCAGCAGCCAAGTTCGGGTGAATCAGCCCCAGCATTTT CASSQVRVNQPQHF
TRBD2 TRBJ2-3 - TRBV9 TGTGCCAGCAGCGTAGGGCTAGCGGGAGCAGATACGCAGTATTTT CASSVGLAGADTQYF
- TRBJ1-1 - TRBV6-6 TGTGCCAGCAGTTACCCTGGCGGGGGTAACACTGAAGCTTTCTTT CASSYPGGGNTEAFF
TRBD2 TRBJ2-1 - TRBV6-5 TGTGCCCAATTGACTAGCCGAAGCAATGAGCAGTTCTTC CAQLTSRSNEQFF
TRBD1 TRBJ1-6 - TRBV7-2 TGTGCCAGCAGCTCACAGGGGACAACAGATAATTCACCCCTCCACTTT CASSSQGTTDNSPLHF
- TRBJ2-7 few TRBV2 TGTGCCAGCAGTCCCCCGCCATCGAGCTCCTACGAGCAGTACTTC CASSPPPSSSYEQYF
TRBD2 TRBJ2-7 - TRBV5-4 TGTGCCAGCAGCCGTCTCAAGACGCGGGAGGGCCCTATCGAGCAGTACTTC CASSRLKTREGPIEQYF
TRBD1 TRBJ1-2 - TRBV12-3/TRBV12-4 TGTGCCAGCAGACGGGACAGACAGGATGGCTACACCTTC CASRRDRQDGYTF
TRBD1 TRBJ2-3 - TRBV5-1 TGCGCCAGCAGCTTGGTGGCAGGGGGTTTCACAGATACGCAGTATTTT CASSLVAGGFTDTQYF
- TRBJ2-7 - TRBV11-2 TGTGCCAGCAGCTTAGCAGCGAGGAGTGAGCAGTACTTC CASSLAARSEQYF
- TRBJ2-5 - TRBV10-3 TGTGCCATCAGTGAGTGGGGCGGACAAGAGACCCAGTACTTC CAISEWGGQETQYF
- TRBJ2-7 - TRBV29-1 TGCAGCGTTGAAGAAGGGGTATACGAGCAGTACTTC CSVEEGVYEQYF
- TRBJ2-3 - TRBV10-1 TGCGCCAGCAGTGAGTCCCACGCCGGGGGTGATACGCAGTATTTT CASSESHAGGDTQYF
- TRBJ2-2 - TRBV7-2 TGTGCCAGCAGCCCGGACACGAACACCGGGGAGCTGTTTTTT CASSPDTNTGELFF
- TRBJ1-1 - TRBV27 TGTGCCAGCAGTTCCTACGACAGATTAGAAGCTTTCTTT CASSSYDRLEAFF
TRBD1 TRBJ1-2 - TRBV6-5 TGTGCCAGCAGACGGACAGGGGGCAACTATGGCTACACCTTC CASRRTGGNYGYTF
- TRBJ2-1 - TRBV7-9 TGTGCCAGCAGCCTGGGACTTAGCCCCTTTATGAGCTCCTACAATGAGCAGTTCTTC CASSLGLSPFMSSYNEQFF
- TRBJ2-5 - TRBV11-2 TGTGCCAGCAGCTCATCACCGGTTTCGCCAAACCCAGAGACCCAGTACTTC CASSSSPVSPNPETQYF
- TRBJ1-5 once TRBV19 TGTGCCAGTAGTTCGGCAGGGGAAACGGGTCAGCCCCAGCATTTT CASSSAGETGQPQHF
TRBD1 TRBJ1-5 - TRBV24-1 TGTGCCACCAGAGATGGACAGGGACTAAATCAGCCCCAGCATTTT CATRDGQGLNQPQHF
TRBD1 TRBJ1-5 few TRBV5-5 TGTGCCAGCAGCTTGTTCCAAGGACAGGGGGGAGCTCAGCCCCAGCATTTT CASSLFQGQGGAQPQHF
TRBD2 TRBJ2-7 - TRBV4-3 TGCGCCAGCAGCCGGTCGGGACTAGACTACGAGCAGTACTTC CASSRSGLDYEQYF
TRBD1 TRBJ1-2 - TRBV19 TGTGCCACCACAGGGGTGAAGTCTAACTATGGCTACACCTTC CATTGVKSNYGYTF
TRBD1 TRBJ1-4 - TRBV5-1 TGCGCCAGCAGCTTGACAGGGGGGACTAATGAAAAACTGTTTTTT CASSLTGGTNEKLFF
TRBD1 TRBJ1-4 - TRBV18 TGTGCCAGCTCACCACTTTTAGCACAGGGGAATGAAAAACTGTTTTTT CASSPLLAQGNEKLFF
TRBD2 TRBJ2-3 - TRBV30 TGTGCCTGGAGTCTAGCGGGAGCAGATACGCAGTATTTT CAWSLAGADTQYF
- TRBJ1-2 - TRBV24-1 TGTGCCACCAGTGGTCCTACAGGAGTCTGGGGCTACACCTTC CATSGPTGVWGYTF
- TRBJ2-7 few TRBV14 TGTGCCAGCAGCCGGGACTTTCGCTCCTACGAGCAGTACTTC CASSRDFRSYEQYF
- TRBJ1-2 - TRBV29-1 TGCAGCGTTTGGGGGAGGGACTACGGGCATTATGGCTACACCTTC CSVWGRDYGHYGYTF
TRBD1 TRBJ1-4 - TRBV3-1/TRBV3-2 TGTGCCAGCAGTCGACAGGGGGAGGAAAAACTGTTTTTT CASSRQGEEKLFF
TRBD1 TRBJ2-5 - TRBV3-1/TRBV3-2 TGTGCCAGCAGCAGGCCAGGGGGAGAGACCCAGTACTTC CASSRPGGETQYF
- TRBJ1-5 - TRBV3-1/TRBV3-2 TGTGCCAGCAGCTCCCCCCAGGGTTTTCAACAGCCCCAGCATTTT CASSSPQGFQQPQHF
TRBD2 TRBJ2-7 - TRBV5-6 TGTGCCAGCAGCTACAACCTCGGGGGAGGGAGCTCCTACGAGCAGTACTTC CASSYNLGGGSSYEQYF
- TRBJ2-7 - TRBV20-1 TGCAGTGCTAGATTCACCTACGAGCAGTACTTC CSARFTYEQYF
TRBD1 TRBJ2-7 - TRBV9 TGTGCCAGCAGCGCACGGGACAGGGAGGGCGAGCAGTACTTC CASSARDREGEQYF
- TRBJ2-4 - TRBV6-1 TGTGCCAGCAGTGAAGGCCCAGGGTTCGTCAAAAACATTCAGTACTTC CASSEGPGFVKNIQYF
TRBD2 TRBJ2-3 - TRBV27 TGTGCCAGCAGTTCTATACTAGCGGGAGTTTCAGATACGCAGTATTTT CASSSILAGVSDTQYF
- TRBJ2-7 - TRBV30 TGTGCCTGGAGTCCAGACTACGAGCAGTACTTC CAWSPDYEQYF
- TRBJ2-6 - TRBV11-2 TGTGCCAGCAGCTTAGAAGCATCTGGGGCCAACGTCCTGACTTTC CASSLEASGANVLTF
TRBD1 TRBJ1-2 - TRBV19 TGTGCCACCGTCCGACAGGGGTACGATGGCTACACCTTC CATVRQGYDGYTF
TRBD1 TRBJ2-3 - TRBV9 TGTGCCAGCAGCGTCGGACGGGACAGATTCACAGATACGCAGTATTTT CASSVGRDRFTDTQYF
TRBD2 TRBJ2-3 - TRBV9 TGTGCCAGCAGCGTAGCTCCACTAGCGGTCAGCACAGATACGCAGTATTTT CASSVAPLAVSTDTQYF
TRBD2 TRBJ2-3 - TRBV2 TGTGCCAGCAGTGAAGGCTTAGCGGGAGGGCCAGATACGCAGTATTTT CASSEGLAGGPDTQYF
TRBD1 TRBJ1-5 once TRBV2 TGTGCCAGCAGAGCTGGACAGGGGGCATATAATCAGCCCCAGCATTTT CASRAGQGAYNQPQHF
TRBD1 TRBJ1-2 - TRBV6-6 TGTGCCAGCAGCCAGACAGGGATCGGAGGCTACACCTTC CASSQTGIGGYTF
TRBD2 TRBJ2-4 - TRBV11-2 TGTGCCAGCAGCTTAGTCACTAGCGGGAGGGGAAACATTCAGTACTTC CASSLVTSGRGNIQYF
TRBD2 TRBJ2-1 - TRBV4-3 TGCGCCAGCAGCCAACAGAGCAGCGGAACTAGCGGTGAGCAGTTCTTC CASSQQSSGTSGEQFF
TRBD1 TRBJ1-1 once TRBV19 TGTGCCACCCAGTCATCACAGGGGAAGAAGTGGGCTGAAGCTTTCTTT CATQSSQGKKWAEAFF
TRBD2 TRBJ2-7 few TRBV6-2/TRBV6-3 TGTGCCAGCAGCTCCCCTAGCGGGAGCTCCTACGAGCAGTACTTC CASSSPSGSSYEQYF